This T cell receptor beta chain emerged from a study of spatial heterogeneity in lung cancer. For the study at large: The study observed each unique TCR and UMI combination more than ten times on average in raw reads.

The time point is: sample taken at primary tumor resection. Sequencing of whole RNA from tumor, nontumor lung or frozen PBMC involved no sorting. General study results and limits: Follow-up blood showed ubiquitous expanded tumor TCRs less than blood at resection did.

The CDR3 is made up of 10 amino acids. Per germline, CDR1 SGHVS and CDR2 FQNEAQ. V lost 8 bases, J lost 3 bases, and 5 bases lay in between. Individual TCR cDNA molecules each bore their own unique molecular identifier. TCRdb independently ran MiXCR on the 5' RACE reads; one entry per CDR3 protein. The data show over 10,000 distinct CDR3 sequences, with around 4.2% seen just once and 45% held by the top ten. Note on this clonotype: Its antigen remains unknown. This beta chain came through as a stray read in a library set up for alpha chains, and its size says little.

The sequence was obtained from a male donor with early-stage non-small cell lung cancer. The sequenced sample was PBMCs, obtained at surgery. V usage is TRBV7-8 and J usage is TRBJ2-7; D gene uncertain. The DNA for the CDR3 is TGTGCCAGCGGAAGCTACGAGCAGTACTTC. Its protein is CASGSYEQYF. Full variable domain (missing parts from reference TRBV7-8 and TRBJ2-7): GAGVSQSPRYKVAKRGQDVALRCDPISGHVSLFWYQQALGQGPEFLTYFQNEAQLDKSGLPSDRFFAERPEGSVSTLKIQRTQQEDSAVYLCASGSYEQYFGPGTRLTVT.